Presented here are 3 T cell receptor beta chains from one specimen sequenced in a study of blood T cells in healthy people across ages. The second PCR ran about 6 to 11 cycles with a sample-barcoded 5' primer and J-beta primers. TCRdb fed the 5' RACE reads into MiXCR, producing one record per CDR3 protein. The sample has some 1.4 million distinct CDR3 sequences, roughly 40% seen once. Sequenced: blood. The receptors stem from a woman younger than 30 in good health.

V gene TRBV6-5 combines with J gene TRBJ2-1, with 9 bases fitting TRBD2. The CDR3 has 16 residues. V lost 2 bases to trimming and J lost 4 bases; unmatched junction nucleotides: 6. The germline V gene encodes CDR1 MNHEY and CDR2 SVGAGI. This chain's CDR3 is CASSYEASGTYNEQFF. In DNA form, the CDR3 reads TGTGCCAGCAGTTACGAAGCTAGCGGGACTTACAATGAGCAGTTCTTC.

Only a few counts were recorded for this clonotype. The chain has TRBV6-1 and TRBJ1-1; possibly TRBD1 for D (6 bases). CDR3 length: 13 amino acids. Between the trimmed V and J ends, which lost 5 bases and 2 bases, there was a span of 9 bases. Germline assignment: CDR1 MNHNS and CDR2 SASEGT. The CDR3 nucleotides read TGTGCCAGCAGTAAACAGGGTAACACTGAAGCTTTCTTT. Translation gives CASSKQGNTEAFF.

There are a few counts of this clonotype. The chain links TRBV4-2 to TRBJ2-7; 7 bases are a match to TRBD1. Germline values: CDR1 LGHNA, CDR2 YNFKEQ. The CDR3 is 14 residues long. J lost 4 bases, V lost 0 bases, and 3 bases had no gene match. CDR3 loop: CASSQDPGQYEQYF. In DNA, the CDR3 is TGTGCCAGCAGCCAAGATCCGGGACAGTACGAGCAGTACTTC.